The 15 T cell receptor beta chains reported below all come from one sample, sequenced in a study of shared clonotypes between healthy human individuals (dated by TCRdb to the early 2020s). Library preparation employed the immunoSEQ multiplex PCR assay. TCRdb took this table from immuneACCESS and kept in-frame rearrangements with V and J called. Such tables lack part of the clones; where checked against another copy, unresolved V genes explain under half of the gap, and the rest is unexplained. Across this sample there are 1.4 million or so clones, with approximately 98.5% seen only once. The biggest ten clones account for roughly 0.35% of the sample. The sequenced material came from naive CD4+ T cells sorted from blood. The cell subset or site label here, explained by the study, means: CD45RA+ positively selected. The receptors stem from a man aged 25-45 years in good health.

The chain joins TRBV19 to TRBJ2-7; 11 bases line up with TRBD2. The ends lost 6 bases at V and 3 bases at J; junction bases unmatched: 10. The CDR3 has 16 amino acids. CDR1 is LNHDA, CDR2 SQIVND, per germline (reference sequence). In DNA, the CDR3 is TGTGCCAGTAGGCGGACGGTAGGGACTAGCGGCTACGAGCAGTACTTC. Its translation: CASRRTVGTSGYEQYF.

This chain connects TRBV9 to TRBJ2-7; D possibly uses TRBD1 or TRBD2 (5 bases each). Germline V gives CDR1 SGDLS, CDR2 YYNGEE. The CDR3 loop spans 16 amino acids. Trimming stripped 0 bases from V and 7 bases from J, with 20 bases between. CDR3 sequence reads: CASSVDPGTYTMEQYF. CDR3 sequence (DNA): TGTGCCAGCAGCGTAGACCCCGGGACCTATACAATGGAGCAGTACTTC.

As to this clone: The same CDR3 also results from other DNA sequences found in this sample. The chain uses TRBV7-9 and TRBJ2-2; tentative D call: TRBD1 (6 bases). Germline lookup yields CDR1 SEHNR and CDR2 FQNEAQ (reference sequence). V was cut by 5 bases and J by 3 bases, with 10 bases left in between. The CDR3 is 14 amino acids. CDR3 in amino acids: CASSPGQYTGELFF. The DNA for the CDR3 is TGTGCCAGCAGCCCCGGACAGTACACCGGGGAGCTGTTTTTT.

This sequence joins TRBV28 and TRBJ1-5; perhaps TRBD1 as D (6 bases). The length of the CDR3 is 17 residues. Trimming took off 7 bases at V and 2 bases at J, with 21 bases between the two ends. Germline V CDR1 and CDR2: MDHEN, SYDVKM. CDR3: CASISRGGDVGNQPQHF. CDR3 sequence (DNA): TGTGCCAGCATCTCTAGGGGGGGTGATGTTGGCAATCAGCCCCAGCATTTT.

The chain carries TRBV7-9 and TRBJ1-1, with D possibly being TRBD1 (5 bases). The V and J ends lost 3 bases and 0 bases respectively, with 8 bases between them. The CDR3 is 14 amino acids. Germline CDR1 and CDR2: SEHNR and FQNEAQ (reference sequence). As DNA, the CDR3 is TGTGCCAGCAGCTTCGACAGCCTGAACACTGAAGCTTTCTTT. Residues: CASSFDSLNTEAFF.

The rearrangement joins TRBV5-6 to TRBJ1-1; 9 positions agree with TRBD1. CDR3 length: 15 residues. CDR1 and CDR2 from the germline V gene are SGHDT and YYEEEE. V gave up 3 bases and J gave up 6 bases; unmatched junction bases: 9. The CDR3 nucleotides read TGTGCCAGCAGCTCTTGGACAGGGGTAGAGGCTGAAGCTTTCTTT. It translates to CASSSWTGVEAEAFF.

The CDR3 reads CASSTDWGSSYEQYF. CDR3 bases: TGTGCCAGTAGTACCGACTGGGGTAGCTCCTACGAGCAGTACTTC. The V call is TRBV19, the J call TRBJ2-7; D is undetermined. The CDR3 is made up of 15 amino acids. The V end lost 4 bases, the J end lost 0 bases, and 13 bases lay between the germline ends. CDR1 LNHDA and CDR2 SQIVND come from the germline V gene (reference sequence).

The chain joins TRBV6-1 to TRBJ1-2; 8 bases align to TRBD1. After removal of 8 bases from V and 4 bases from J, the junction contained 9 bases not matched to a gene. This CDR3 has 14 residues. CDR1 is MNHNS and CDR2 is SASEGT in the germline V gene. The CDR3 nucleotides are TGTGCCAGCGCGGTATTAGACAGGGGCTATGGCTACACCTTC. Translation gives CASAVLDRGYGYTF.

This chain uses TRBV4-1 with TRBJ2-1, with a possible D match to TRBD2 (5 bases). Per germline, CDR1 MGHRA and CDR2 YSYEKL. V was cut by 1 base and J by 4 bases, with 8 bases left in between. The CDR3 is 14 residues long. CDR3 sequence reads: CASSQVGAYNEQFF. The CDR3 DNA reads TGCGCCAGCAGCCAAGTGGGAGCGTACAATGAGCAGTTCTTC.

This chain uses TRBV7-2 with TRBJ2-1, with D maybe TRBD2 (6 bases). The germline V gene has CDR1 SGHTA and CDR2 FQGNSA. Trimming removed 2 bases from V and 7 bases from J, with 18 bases in between. This CDR3 contains 16 residues. CDR3 nucleotides: TGTGCCAGCAGCTTAATGCCGATCCGGGAGAGGAATGAGCAGTTCTTC. It translates to CASSLMPIRERNEQFF.

The rearrangement joins TRBV7-9 to TRBJ2-1; 8 nucleotides line up with TRBD2. The V gene's germline CDR1 is SEHNR and CDR2 FQNEAQ (reference sequence). There are 15 residues in the CDR3. After removal of 1 base from V and 7 bases from J, the junction contained 6 bases not matched to a gene. CDR3 protein: CASSLVREGQNEQFF. The CDR3 DNA is TGTGCCAGCAGCTTAGTACGGGAGGGCCAAAATGAGCAGTTCTTC.

The chain has TRBV4-2 and TRBJ1-2, with a possible D match to TRBD1 (5 bases). Germline CDR1 and CDR2: LGHNA and YNFKEQ. There are 14 residues in the CDR3. Trimming took 4 bases from V and 4 from J, leaving 13 bases between them. CDR3 sequence reads: CASSRSGQSYGYTF. The CDR3, as DNA: TGTGCCAGCAGCCGATCGGGGCAGAGCTATGGCTACACCTTC.

This chain joins TRBV4-1 and TRBJ2-5, with D possibly TRBD1 on 6 matching bases. Germline-derived CDR1 and CDR2 are MGHRA and YSYEKL. This CDR3 comprises 17 residues. Deletions cut 0 bases from V and 0 bases from J, with 14 bases between. Here the CDR3 reads CASSQEGQGLYQETQYF. DNA of the CDR3: TGCGCCAGCAGCCAAGAGGGGCAGGGGCTGTACCAAGAGACCCAGTACTTC.

The chain joins TRBV10-3 to TRBJ2-3; 7 bases agree with TRBD2. Unmatched junction bases numbered 14, after V lost 2 bases and J lost 3 bases. Germline CDR1 reads ENHRY; CDR2 reads SYGVKD. This CDR3 contains 18 residues. The CDR3 DNA follows: TGTGCCATCAGTGAGCGTCTCGGGACTACCCCTGGAACAGATACGCAGTATTTT. It specifies CAISERLGTTPGTDTQYF.

This clone was seen a single time. The chain links TRBV19 to TRBJ1-3, with TRBD1 matching over 8 bases. V lost 7 bases to trimming and J lost 0 bases; unmatched junction nucleotides: 11. The CDR3 runs to 17 residues. In germline, CDR1 is LNHDA, CDR2 SQIVND (reference sequence). The CDR3: CASTSGQGVNSGNTIYF. CDR3 coding DNA: TGTGCCAGTACCTCCGGACAGGGCGTTAACTCTGGAAACACCATATATTTT.